The rows below give T cell receptor beta chains drawn from one sample of a study of cytomegalovirus exposure and HLA in healthy donors. Using immunoSEQ multiplex PCR, the repertoire was profiled, and TCRdb retains in-frame clones only, with some absent. The sample has approximately 300,000 clones, 80% to 90% seen once. The material sequenced was PBMCs. These receptor sequences come from a woman younger than 35 in good health and CMV-seronegative. Each CDR3 is given with its conserved first and last residue. Fields, in order: J gene, clone size, V gene, D gene, CDR3 DNA, CDR3 protein. D genes are given only for firm matches. Size is stated for part of the rows, as once, few or many counts, or as a class when the clone is expanded.

>TRBJ2-1|-|TRBV29-1|-
TGCAGCGTTGAAGCGTTGTTCTTC
CSVEALFF
>TRBJ1-2|-|TRBV6-5|TRBD1
TGTGCCAGCAGTAAAACCGGGACAGGGCGATATGGCTACACCTTC
CASSKTGTGRYGYTF
>TRBJ1-5|-|TRBV10-3|-
TGTGCCATCAGTGAAACCCGACAGAATCAGCCCCAGCATTTT
CAISETRQNQPQHF
>TRBJ1-2|-|TRBV25-1|-
TGTGCCAGCAGTGCCGGCGCGTGGGCGGGGTATGGCTACACCTTC
CASSAGAWAGYGYTF
>TRBJ2-5|-|TRBV5-1|-
TGCGCCAGCAGTCCCGACAGGTCGAAGACCCAGTACTTC
CASSPDRSKTQYF
>TRBJ1-2|-|TRBV4-1|TRBD1
TGCGCCAGCAGCCAAGGAGGCGGGACAGGGAGGATTCGGGACTATGGCTACACCTTC
CASSQGGGTGRIRDYGYTF
>TRBJ2-7|-|TRBV7-2|-
TGTGCCAGCAGCTTAAGCCACGGGGAACGGGAGCAGTACTTC
CASSLSHGEREQYF
>TRBJ1-1|once|TRBV14|-
TGTGCCAGCAGCCGAGGGCGGTCAACAGAAGCTTTCTTT
CASSRGRSTEAFF
>TRBJ2-7|-|TRBV5-1|TRBD2
TGCGCCAGCAGCCTATCTAGCGGATCCTACGAGCAGTACTTC
CASSLSSGSYEQYF
>TRBJ1-4|once|TRBV9|TRBD1
TGTGCCAGCAGCGTAGCACAGGGGAATGAAAAACTGTTTTTT
CASSVAQGNEKLFF
>TRBJ1-1|-|TRBV18|-
TGTGCCAGCTCACCCTTTGACAGGACTGAAGCTTTCTTT
CASSPFDRTEAFF
>TRBJ2-7|few|TRBV27|TRBD2
TGTGCCAGCAGTTCCGGACTAGCTCTCGAGCAGTACTTC
CASSSGLALEQYF